This T cell receptor (beta chain) was sequenced for a study of blood T cell repertoires in COVID-19 (dated by TCRdb to about 2020). A note on the overall study: The collaborator samples originated in the United States, Italy and Spain and spanned the acute and convalescent phases of COVID-19. The material from the prospective study consisted of cDNA or gDNA derived from T cells, B-cell-depleted T cells, or PBMCs. The dataset comprised deeply sampled blood TCRbeta repertoires from subjects exposed to, actively infected with, or recovered from COVID-19. The repertoires were made available in a free public database intended to serve as a resource for research on the immune response to SARS-CoV-2. The samples were drawn from two sources: the first 160 participants of the ongoing ImmuneRACE study, and 1,000 to 1,500 subjects contributed by 6 global collaborators. Sample metadata almost always included a de-identified subject ID, COVID-19 status, age in years and sex. Where available, HLA class I and class II types were obtained from metadata supplied by the sample provider rather than from assay-based typing.

Trimming takes 0 bases from V and 3 bases from J, and the germline ends sit 6 bases apart. The germline V gene specifies WSHSY as CDR1 and SAAADI as CDR2. The CDR3 has 13 amino acids, counting the end cysteine and phenylalanine. CDR3 DNA only is kept here, 39 bases in frame from base 1. As for this clone: Its antigen specificity is not known. No much larger clone exists at a distance of one base, and base qualities are not known.

TCRbeta CDR3 regions were amplified from genomic DNA using the immunoSEQ Assay, a bias-controlled multiplex PCR. The authors processed their data as follows. Within the assay, amplification of reference gene primers was used to estimate how many nucleated cells each sample contained. To quantify the absolute abundance of each unique TCRbeta CDR3 rearrangement, sequence reads were collapsed and filtered. For each sample, productive Simpson clonality was calculated by taking the square root of Simpson's diversity index across productive rearrangements. Sourced from immuneACCESS, this table was stored by TCRdb with only in-frame sequences that have V and J called. A share of the clones is absent; for the studies checked, an unresolved V gene accounts for under half, and the remainder has no known explanation. V and J calls and clone size are as listed in that table; D and trimming were resolved from the DNA. Present in this sample are about 130,000 clones, about 88% of which were seen just once. The ten largest clones add up to 2.3% of the sample.

Participants in the prospective study were enrolled through a virtual design, were aged about 18 to 90 years, and lived in roughly 25 United States geographic areas. In the prospective study, cohorts were assigned on the basis of participant-reported clinical history obtained from a screening survey and a study questionnaire. Recovered participants in ImmuneRACE Cohort 3 were defined by two consecutive negative NP/OP PCR tests, clearance by a healthcare professional, or resolution of symptoms. Mobile phlebotomists in the prospective study collected whole blood, serum and a nasopharyngeal or oropharyngeal swab from every participant. Participants in the prospective study had the option to provide additional blood draws and questionnaires over a 2-month period. Prospective study blood samples were shipped either frozen or at room temperature before DNA extraction. What the study reported, not specific to this receptor: The amount of clinical and demographic metadata varied by source and participant and was provided uncurated.

Sequenced: PBMCs or T cells enriched from blood (not recorded which). The receptor was derived from a woman in her forties or fifties who had recovered from COVID-19. The receptor chain draws on TRBV10-2 and TRBJ2-7, with no reliable assignment of the D segment. The CDR3 region: CASSESGSYEQYF. The DNA sequence reads TGCGCCAGCAGTGAGTCGGGCAGCTACGAGCAGTACTTC.